What follows is one T cell receptor (beta chain) and its context. What it binds is not known. In germline, CDR1 is SGDLS, CDR2 YYNGEE. The trim removed 0 bases at V and 6 bases at J, leaving 7 bases unmatched. The CDR3 length is 17 residues. The data originate from a study of graft-versus-host responses after intestinal transplantation. Libraries were prepared by immunoSEQ multiplex PCR; TCRdb keeps only in-frame clonotypes and omits some of them. This repertoire shows 84,000 or so clones, just under 95% found once; its top ten account for 1.1%. The sequences come from unstimulated CD8+ T cells sorted from spleen or lymph node cells, collected before transplant. The source of this sequence is a human donor who was the organ donor for an intestinal transplant. The chain combines TRBV9 with TRBJ2-1; 12 bases match TRBD2. The CDR3 spells CASSVGTSGALGNEQFF. Here the CDR3 DNA reads TGTGCCAGCAGCGTAGGGACTAGCGGGGCCCTCGGCAATGAGCAGTTCTTC.